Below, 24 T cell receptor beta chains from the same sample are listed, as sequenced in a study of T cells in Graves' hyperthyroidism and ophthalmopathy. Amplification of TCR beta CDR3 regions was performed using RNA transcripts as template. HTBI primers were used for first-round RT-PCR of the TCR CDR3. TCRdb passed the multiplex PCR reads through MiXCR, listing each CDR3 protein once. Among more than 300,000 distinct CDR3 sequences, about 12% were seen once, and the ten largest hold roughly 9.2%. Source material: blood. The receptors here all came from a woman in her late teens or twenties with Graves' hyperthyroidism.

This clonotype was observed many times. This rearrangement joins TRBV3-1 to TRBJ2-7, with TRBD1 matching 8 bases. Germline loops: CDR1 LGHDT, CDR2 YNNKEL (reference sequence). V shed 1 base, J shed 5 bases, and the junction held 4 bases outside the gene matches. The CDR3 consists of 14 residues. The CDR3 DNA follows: TGTGCCAGCAGCCAAGGGACAGGGTCTAACGAGCAGTACTTC. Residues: CASSQGTGSNEQYF.

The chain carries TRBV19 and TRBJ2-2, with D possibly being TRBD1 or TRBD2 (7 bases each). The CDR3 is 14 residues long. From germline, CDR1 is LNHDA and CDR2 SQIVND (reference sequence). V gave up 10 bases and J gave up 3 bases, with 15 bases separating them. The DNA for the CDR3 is TGTGCCACTGGGAGGGGGCCTGACACCGGGGAGCTGTTTTTT. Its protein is CATGRGPDTGELFF.

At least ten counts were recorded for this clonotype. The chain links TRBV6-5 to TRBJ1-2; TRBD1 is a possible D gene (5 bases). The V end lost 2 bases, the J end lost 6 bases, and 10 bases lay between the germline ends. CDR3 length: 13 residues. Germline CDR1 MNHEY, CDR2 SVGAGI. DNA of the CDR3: TGTGCCAGCAGTTACCCAGGGTTAGATGGCTACACCTTC. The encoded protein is CASSYPGLDGYTF.

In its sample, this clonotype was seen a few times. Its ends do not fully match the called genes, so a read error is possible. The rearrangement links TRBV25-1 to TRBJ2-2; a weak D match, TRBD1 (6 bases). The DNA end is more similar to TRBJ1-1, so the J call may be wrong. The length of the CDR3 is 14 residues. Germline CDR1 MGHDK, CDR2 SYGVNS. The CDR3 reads CASSEWGRDTGAFF. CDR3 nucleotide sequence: TGTGCCAGCAGTGAATGGGGCAGGGACACTGGAGCTTTCTTT.

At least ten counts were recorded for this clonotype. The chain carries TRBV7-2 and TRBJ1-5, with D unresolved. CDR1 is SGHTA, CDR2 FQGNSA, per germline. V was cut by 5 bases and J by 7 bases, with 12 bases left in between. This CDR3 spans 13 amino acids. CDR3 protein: CASSIEWKQPQHF. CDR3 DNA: TGTGCCAGCAGCATTGAGTGGAAGCAGCCCCAGCATTTT.

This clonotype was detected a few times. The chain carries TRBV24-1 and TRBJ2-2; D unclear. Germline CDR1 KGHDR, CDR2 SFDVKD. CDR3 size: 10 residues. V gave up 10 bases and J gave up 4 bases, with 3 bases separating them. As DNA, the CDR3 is TGTGCCACGGGCACCGGGGAGCTGTTTTTT. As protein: CATGTGELFF.

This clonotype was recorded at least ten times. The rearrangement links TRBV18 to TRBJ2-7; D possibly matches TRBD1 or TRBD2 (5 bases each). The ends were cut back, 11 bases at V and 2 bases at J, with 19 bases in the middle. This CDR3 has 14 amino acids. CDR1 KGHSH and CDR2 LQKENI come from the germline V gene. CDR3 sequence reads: CAFNRSTGPYEQYF. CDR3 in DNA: TGTGCCTTCAACCGGTCAACGGGGCCCTACGAGCAGTACTTC.

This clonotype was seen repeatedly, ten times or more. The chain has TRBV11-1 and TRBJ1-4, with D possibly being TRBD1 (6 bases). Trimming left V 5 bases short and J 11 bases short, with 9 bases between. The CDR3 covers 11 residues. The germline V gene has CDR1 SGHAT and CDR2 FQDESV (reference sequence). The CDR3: CASSQGGKLFF. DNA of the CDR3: TGTGCCAGCAGCCAAGGGGGGAAACTGTTTTTT.

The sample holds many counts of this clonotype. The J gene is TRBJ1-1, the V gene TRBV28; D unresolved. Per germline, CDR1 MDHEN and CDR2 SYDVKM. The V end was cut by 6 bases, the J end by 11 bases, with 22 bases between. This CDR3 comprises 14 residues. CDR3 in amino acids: CASSLPQWGSWAFF. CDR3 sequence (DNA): TGTGCCAGCAGCCTTCCACAGTGGGGTTCGTGGGCTTTCTTT.

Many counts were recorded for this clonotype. CDR3 DNA sequence: TGTGCCAGCAGCCAAGCAAGCGGGGGGGGTGTCGAGACCCAGTACTTC. This gives the protein CASSQASGGGVETQYF. The chain joins TRBV3-1 to TRBJ2-5; 10 nucleotides agree with TRBD2. V shed 1 base and J 5 bases; nucleotides not matched to a gene: 7. The V gene's germline CDR1 is LGHDT and CDR2 YNNKEL (reference sequence). This CDR3 region has 16 residues.

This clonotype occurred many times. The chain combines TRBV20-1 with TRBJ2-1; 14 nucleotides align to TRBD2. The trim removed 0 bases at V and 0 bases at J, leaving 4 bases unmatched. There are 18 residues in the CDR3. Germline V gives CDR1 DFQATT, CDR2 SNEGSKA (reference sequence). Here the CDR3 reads CSARDRGTSGSSYNEQFF. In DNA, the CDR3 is TGCAGTGCTAGAGATCGCGGGACTAGCGGGAGCTCCTACAATGAGCAGTTCTTC.

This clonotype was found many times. Here the CDR3 DNA reads TGCAGTGCTTTCGGGACATCGAAGGTGGATACGCAGTATTTT. Translated: CSAFGTSKVDTQYF. V and J are TRBV20-1 and TRBJ2-3, with a possible D match to TRBD1 (6 bases). The CDR3 has 14 amino acids. V lost 5 bases to trimming and J lost 6 bases, with 18 bases between them. Germline assignment: CDR1 DFQATT and CDR2 SNEGSKA (reference sequence).

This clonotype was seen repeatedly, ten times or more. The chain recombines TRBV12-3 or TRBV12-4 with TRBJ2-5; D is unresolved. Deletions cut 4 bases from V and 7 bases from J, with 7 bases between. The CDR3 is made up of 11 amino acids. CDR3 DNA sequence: TGTGCCAGCAGTTCCAGTTGGACCCAGTACTTC. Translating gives CASSSSWTQYF.

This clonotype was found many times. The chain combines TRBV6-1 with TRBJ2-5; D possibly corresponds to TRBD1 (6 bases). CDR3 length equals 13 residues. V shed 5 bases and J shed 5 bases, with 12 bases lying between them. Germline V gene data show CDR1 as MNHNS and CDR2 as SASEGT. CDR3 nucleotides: TGTGCCAGCAGTCCAGGGGTTAGGGAGACCCAGTACTTC. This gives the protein CASSPGVRETQYF.

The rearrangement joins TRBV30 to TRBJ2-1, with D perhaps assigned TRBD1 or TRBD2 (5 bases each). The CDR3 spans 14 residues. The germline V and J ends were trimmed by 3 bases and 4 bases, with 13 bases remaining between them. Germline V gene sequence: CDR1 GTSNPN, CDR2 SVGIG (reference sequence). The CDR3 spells CAWSLSGAYNEQFF. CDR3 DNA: TGTGCCTGGAGCCTCTCCGGGGCTTACAATGAGCAGTTCTTC.

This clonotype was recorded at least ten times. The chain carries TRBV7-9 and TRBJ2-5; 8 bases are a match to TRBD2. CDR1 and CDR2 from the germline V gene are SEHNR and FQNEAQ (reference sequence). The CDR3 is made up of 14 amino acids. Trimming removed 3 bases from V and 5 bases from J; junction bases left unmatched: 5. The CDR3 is CASSFQRGGETQYF. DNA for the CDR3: TGTGCCAGCAGCTTCCAACGGGGGGGCGAGACCCAGTACTTC.

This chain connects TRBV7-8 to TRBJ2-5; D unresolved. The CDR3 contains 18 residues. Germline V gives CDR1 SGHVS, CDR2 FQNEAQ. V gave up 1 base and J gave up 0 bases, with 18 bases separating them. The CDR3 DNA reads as TGTGCCAGCAGCTTAGGTGGTCGAGGCGGAACGTACCAAGAGACCCAGTACTTC. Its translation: CASSLGGRGGTYQETQYF.

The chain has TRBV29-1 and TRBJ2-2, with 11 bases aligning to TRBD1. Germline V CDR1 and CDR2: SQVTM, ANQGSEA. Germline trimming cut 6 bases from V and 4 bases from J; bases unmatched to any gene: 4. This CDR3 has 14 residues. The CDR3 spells CSVRTGGGTGELFF. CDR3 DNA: TGCAGCGTCCGGACAGGGGGCGGCACCGGGGAGCTGTTTTTT.

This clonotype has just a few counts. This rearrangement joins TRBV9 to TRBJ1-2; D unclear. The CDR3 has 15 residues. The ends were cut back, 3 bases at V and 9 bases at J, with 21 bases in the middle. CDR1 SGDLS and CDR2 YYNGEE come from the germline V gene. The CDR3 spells CASSDPGMGALSYTF. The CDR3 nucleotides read TGTGCCAGCAGCGACCCGGGGATGGGCGCCCTGAGCTACACCTTC.

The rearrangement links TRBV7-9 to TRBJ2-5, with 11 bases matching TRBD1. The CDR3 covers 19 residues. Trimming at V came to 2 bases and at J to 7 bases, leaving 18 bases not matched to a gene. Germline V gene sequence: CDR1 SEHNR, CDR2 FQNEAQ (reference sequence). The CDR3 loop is CASSLRPGQGDEPRLTQYF. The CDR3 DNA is TGTGCCAGCAGCTTACGTCCGGGACAGGGGGATGAGCCAAGATTGACCCAGTACTTC.

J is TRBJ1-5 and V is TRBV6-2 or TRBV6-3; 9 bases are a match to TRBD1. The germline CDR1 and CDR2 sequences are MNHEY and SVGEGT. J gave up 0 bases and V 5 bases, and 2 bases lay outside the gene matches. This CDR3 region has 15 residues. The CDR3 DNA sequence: TGTGCCAGCAGTGGGACAGGGTTTAGCAATCAGCCCCAGCATTTT. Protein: CASSGTGFSNQPQHF.

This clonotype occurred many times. CDR3 sequence (DNA): TGCAGTGCTAGTACCCCAGGTTTAGCCAAAAACATTCAGTACTTC. Translation gives CSASTPGLAKNIQYF. V is TRBV20-1 and J is TRBJ2-4; unclear D gene. Germline-derived CDR1 and CDR2 are DFQATT and SNEGSKA (reference sequence). Trimming cost V 3 bases and J 0 bases, with 12 bases left between them. The CDR3 loop spans 15 amino acids.

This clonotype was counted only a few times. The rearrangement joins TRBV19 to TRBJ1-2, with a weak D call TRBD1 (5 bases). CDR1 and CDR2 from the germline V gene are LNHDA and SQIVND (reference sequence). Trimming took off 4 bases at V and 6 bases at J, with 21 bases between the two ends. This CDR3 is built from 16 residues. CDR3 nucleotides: TGTGCCAGTAGTAACCTGGGGACGGCGCGTGGGGATGGCTACACCTTC. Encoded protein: CASSNLGTARGDGYTF.

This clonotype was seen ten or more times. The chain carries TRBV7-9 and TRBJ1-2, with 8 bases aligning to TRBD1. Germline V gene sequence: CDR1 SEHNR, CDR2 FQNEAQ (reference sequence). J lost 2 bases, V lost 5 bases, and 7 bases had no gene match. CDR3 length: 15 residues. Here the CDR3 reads CASSDDRGQNYGYTF. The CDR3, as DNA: TGTGCCAGCAGCGACGACAGGGGACAGAACTATGGCTACACCTTC. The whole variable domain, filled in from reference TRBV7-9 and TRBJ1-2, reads DTGVSQNPRHKITKRGQNVTFRCDPISEHNRLYWYRQTLGQGPEFLTYFQNEAQLEKSRLLSDRFSAERPKGSFSTLEIQRTEQGDSAMYLCASSDDRGQNYGYTFGSGTRLTVV.